The rows below give T cell receptor beta chains drawn from one sample of a study of PD-L1 blockade in urothelial cancer. Clones were read by immunoSEQ multiplex PCR, and TCRdb kept only the in-frame ones, dropping some. Here the sample spans approximately 100,000 clones, about 90% being singletons. Sequences were derived from PBMCs, sampled around atezolizumab (anti-PD-L1) treatment. The receptor set was obtained from a woman over 75 with urothelial cancer. Each CDR3 is given with its conserved first and last residue. The D gene is left open where the match is weak. Only part of the rows carry a size: once, few, many, or a class if the clone is expanded.

>TRBJ2-7|TRBV29-1|.|TRBD2
TGCAGCTCAACGGCGGGGGGCGTCTCCTACGAGCAGTACTTC
CSSTAGGVSYEQYF
>TRBJ1-2|TRBV30|.|TRBD1
TGTGCCTGGAGACTTCCAGGACAGGGGAATGGCTACACCTTC
CAWRLPGQGNGYTF
>TRBJ2-5|TRBV11-3|.|.
TGTGCCAGCAGCCAGACAGCGACCGGTACCCAGTACTTC
CASSQTATGTQYF
>TRBJ2-1|TRBV10-2|.|TRBD2
TGCGCCAGCAGTTGGGGGGCGGGAGGACACAATGAGCAGTTCTTC
CASSWGAGGHNEQFF
>TRBJ2-1|TRBV9|.|TRBD2
TGTGCCAGCAGCGCTACAGGGGGGAGGCTAGCGGGAGGGGGAAATGAGCAGTTCTTC
CASSATGGRLAGGGNEQFF
>TRBJ2-3|TRBV6-4|once|TRBD2
TGTGCCAGCTCAGGCGGGAGCGGGGAAAATACGCAGTATTTT
CASSGGSGENTQYF
>TRBJ1-4|TRBV25-1|.|.
TGTGCCAGCAGTAAAAAAGGGGTAGATGAAAAACTGTTTTTT
CASSKKGVDEKLFF
>TRBJ2-1|TRBV5-6|.|TRBD1
TGTGCCAGCAGCGTGCCGGGACAGATACTCTACAATGAGCAGTTCTTC
CASSVPGQILYNEQFF
>TRBJ2-7|TRBV12-5|few|.
TGTGCTAGTGGGCTCAGGAAAACCTACGAGCAGTACTTC
CASGLRKTYEQYF
>TRBJ1-2|TRBV29-1|few|TRBD1
TGCAGCGTTCTACAGGGGGATGGCTACACCTTC
CSVLQGDGYTF
>TRBJ1-5|TRBV30|.|TRBD1
TGTGCCTGGACGGGACAGGGCGATCAGCCCCAGCATTTT
CAWTGQGDQPQHF
>TRBJ1-5|TRBV7-2|once|.
TGTGCCAGCAGCAAGACTGAAGTGGCTCAGCCCCAGCATTTT
CASSKTEVAQPQHF
>TRBJ2-3|TRBV7-9|.|.
TGTGCCAGCAGCTTAACTAGGCAGGTCACAGATACGCAGTATTTT
CASSLTRQVTDTQYF
>TRBJ2-1|TRBV19|.|.
TGTGCCAGTCGGCAGGGTCTGGCCTACAATGAGCAGTTCTTC
CASRQGLAYNEQFF
>TRBJ1-5|TRBV10-3|.|.
TGTGCCATCAGGGGAGATAGCAATCAGCCCCAGCATTTT
CAIRGDSNQPQHF
>TRBJ2-2|TRBV5-1|once|.
TGCGCCAGCAGCATAAGGGGTTCCGGGGAGCTGTTTTTT
CASSIRGSGELFF
>TRBJ2-3|TRBV7-2|.|.
TGTGCCAGCAGCCCGATGGGACAATACACAGATACGCAGTATTTT
CASSPMGQYTDTQYF
>TRBJ2-7|TRBV7-9|.|TRBD2
TGTGCCAGCAGCTTAGTCTCCGTGCGGGAGGGCCGGTACGAGCAGTACTTC
CASSLVSVREGRYEQYF
>TRBJ1-2|TRBV29-1|.|TRBD1
TGCAGCGTTGAAGGACAGGGGGCAAACGGCTACACCTTC
CSVEGQGANGYTF
>TRBJ1-4|TRBV30|.|.
TGTGCCTGTTCTAAGCCGGGTGGCTTTGAAAAACTGTTTTTT
CACSKPGGFEKLFF
>TRBJ1-2|TRBV5-6|.|TRBD1
TGTGCCAGCAGCCCCGATCCAGGGGGACTGGGTGGCTACACCTTC
CASSPDPGGLGGYTF
>TRBJ1-5|TRBV7-9|.|TRBD1
TGTGCCAGCAGCCCGGGGGCAGGGGGATACTCTAGCAATCAGCCCCAGCATTTT
CASSPGAGGYSSNQPQHF
>TRBJ1-2|TRBV30|.|.
TGTGCCTGGAGTCTTGCGGGGAGGGTGGGCTACACCTTC
CAWSLAGRVGYTF
>TRBJ2-6|TRBV9|few|.
TGTGCCAGCAGCCTCAGGGCTTCGGGGGCCAACGTCCTGACTTTC
CASSLRASGANVLTF
>TRBJ2-1|TRBV27|once|.
TGTGCCAGCAGTTTATCTCCCCCCGGAGAGAGCTCCTACAATGAGCAGTTCTTC
CASSLSPPGESSYNEQFF
>TRBJ2-6|TRBV30|.|.
TGTGCCTGGAGTGCCACAGGGACCTCTGGGGCCAACGTCCTGACTTTC
CAWSATGTSGANVLTF
>TRBJ2-6|TRBV6-1|once|TRBD1
TGTGCCAGCAGTGAAGCAGGGGGCCAGGACCGCTCTGGGGCCAACGTCCTGACTTTC
CASSEAGGQDRSGANVLTF
>TRBJ1-1|TRBV19|.|.
TGTGCCAGTAGTATAGGACAGGCGGGCACTGAAGCTTTCTTT
CASSIGQAGTEAFF
>TRBJ1-2|TRBV28|.|.
TGTGCCAGCAGTTTTATCGGTTCCGGCTACACCTTC
CASSFIGSGYTF
>TRBJ2-7|TRBV4-1|.|TRBD2
TGCGCCAGCAGCCAAGGTCCATCGTCGGCGGGAGGGCCCTACGAGCAGTACTTC
CASSQGPSSAGGPYEQYF
>TRBJ2-1|TRBV29-1|few|.
TGCAGCGCGGGAACACAGACCACGGCCAATGAGCAGTTCTTC
CSAGTQTTANEQFF
>TRBJ1-1|TRBV19|.|.
TGTGCCAGCCATGACAACCAACTGAACACTGAAGCTTTCTTT
CASHDNQLNTEAFF
>TRBJ1-2|TRBV19|.|.
TGTGCCAGTATATCTCCCCTACAGAGTTCCTATGGCTACACCTTC
CASISPLQSSYGYTF
>TRBJ2-2|TRBV2|once|.
TGTGCCAGCAGTAGGAGCTCCGGGGAGCTGTTTTTT
CASSRSSGELFF
>TRBJ1-5|TRBV28|once|.
TGTGCCAGCAGTTTTCAGGTACCCAATCAGCCCCAGCATTTT
CASSFQVPNQPQHF
>TRBJ1-5|TRBV7-9|.|.
TGTGCCAGCAGCTCTTATAGCAATCAGCCCCAGCATTTT
CASSSYSNQPQHF
>TRBJ1-5|TRBV10-3|.|.
TGTGCCATCAGTGAGCGGGAGGGGCGCAATCAGCCCCAGCATTTT
CAISEREGRNQPQHF
>TRBJ1-2|TRBV30|few|TRBD1
TGTGCCTGGAGTGGACAGGGAATTTCTGGCTACACCTTC
CAWSGQGISGYTF
>TRBJ2-1|TRBV28|.|TRBD2
TGTGCCAGCAGTTCCCCTAGCGGGAGCCGTGGTGAGCAGTTCTTC
CASSSPSGSRGEQFF
>TRBJ2-3|TRBV2|.|TRBD2
TGTGCCAGCACCTCAGCGGGGGCAGATACGCAGTATTTT
CASTSAGADTQYF
>TRBJ1-1|TRBV7-3|.|TRBD1
TGTGCCAGCAGCTTAATGGGACAGAGCATGAACACTGAAGCTTTCTTT
CASSLMGQSMNTEAFF
>TRBJ1-1|TRBV2|few|.
TGTGCCAGCAGTGTTCAGGACAAGAACACTGAAGCTTTCTTT
CASSVQDKNTEAFF
>TRBJ2-3|TRBV7-2|.|.
TGTGCCAGCAGCCAGGACAGCTCTCCGCGGTATTTT
CASSQDSSPRYF
>TRBJ1-4|TRBV18|once|.
TGTGCCAGCTCACCGCTTACCGGGAGACCCAATGAAAAACTGTTTTTT
CASSPLTGRPNEKLFF
>TRBJ2-1|TRBV18|.|.
TGTGCCAGCTCACCACCAGGAGGTAGCTCCTACAATGAGCAGTTCTTC
CASSPPGGSSYNEQFF
>TRBJ2-2|TRBV11-1|once|.
TGTGCCAGCGCGCTACAGGCCCTCACCGGGGAGCTGTTTTTT
CASALQALTGELFF
>TRBJ1-5|TRBV7-6|.|.
TGTGCCAGCAGCTTAGAGGCAGGGAAAATTAGCAATCAGCCCCAGCATTTT
CASSLEAGKISNQPQHF
>TRBJ2-1|TRBV6-1|.|TRBD2
TGTGCCAGCAGTGAACCGGGAGGGGCATTTAATGAGCAGTTCTTC
CASSEPGGAFNEQFF
>TRBJ2-5|TRBV5-4|.|.
TGTGCCAGCAGCTTGACAGGGTCGGAGACCCAGTACTTC
CASSLTGSETQYF
>TRBJ2-7|TRBV9|.|.
TGTGCCAGCAGCGTGACCGGGACTCCCTACTACGAGCAGTACTTC
CASSVTGTPYYEQYF
>TRBJ1-1|TRBV6-5|.|TRBD1
TGTGCCAGCAGGGGGACAGGGGCGAACACTGAAGCTTTCTTT
CASRGTGANTEAFF
>TRBJ1-1|TRBV25-1|.|.
TGTGCCAGCAGTGAAACAGGGTGGACTGAAGCTTTCTTT
CASSETGWTEAFF
>TRBJ2-7|TRBV27|.|.
TGTGCCAGCAGGACTAGTGGACTGTACGAGCAGTACTTC
CASRTSGLYEQYF
>TRBJ2-3|TRBV10-3|.|.
TGTGCTACCAGCGGGTTTGGCACAGATACGCAGTATTTT
CATSGFGTDTQYF